This entry is about one TCR beta chain. Its antigen remains unknown. Here immunoSEQ multiplex PCR was the method, and the copy in TCRdb shows in-frame clones only, minus some. The profile covers 2 million to 2.5 million clones, with around 95% appearing a single time and around 0.13% taken by the ten largest. The study separated CD4+ cells into CD45RA+ naive and CD45RA-negative memory subsets. These data belong to a study of shared clonotypes between healthy human individuals. Study-level background: Used for every donor were three CD4 naive, three CD4 memory, two CD8 naive and one CD8 memory plate. Study findings and constraints: It was observed that about 5% of naive CD4 clonotypes were shared across a few donors. Naive subsets usually exceeded memory subsets in estimated richness.

Input material: naive CD4+ T cells sorted from blood. Subset defined: CD45RA+ positively selected. This receptor was identified in a man between 18 and 35 years old in good health.

The CDR3 DNA reads TGTGCCAGCAGCTTCGTGACTAGTACCACAGATACGCAGTATTTT. Translating it yields CASSFVTSTTDTQYF. The chain recombines TRBV11-2 with TRBJ2-3; the D gene is possibly TRBD2 (6 bases). Trimming shortened V by 3 bases and J by 2 bases, and 12 bases separated the two germline ends. The CDR3 is 15 amino acids. Looked up from germline, CDR1 is SGHAT and CDR2 is FQNNGV.